The TCR beta chain under discussion was sequenced for a study of blood T cell repertoires in COVID-19. Study information: The samples span acute and convalescent COVID-19 from the United States, Italy and Spain. Sample material is recorded as cDNA or gDNA derived from T cells, B-cell-depleted T cells, or PBMCs.

Germline loops: CDR1 SGHRS, CDR2 YFSETQ. V was trimmed by 4 bases and J by 3 bases, leaving 19 bases between them. CDR3 length: 17 amino acids. Repertoires were generated with immunoSEQ multiplex PCR, while TCRdb's copy carries only in-frame clones and drops some. The sample carries hundreds of thousands of clones, about 85% recorded once. The source is a woman between 50 and 59 years old who had recovered from COVID-19. Sequenced: PBMCs or T cells enriched from blood (not recorded which). V gene TRBV5-1 combines with J gene TRBJ1-4, with TRBD1 as a possible D gene (6 bases). DNA for the CDR3: TGCGCCAGCAGCGAGGGAAACCAGGGGTTTGCTAATGAAAAACTGTTTTTT. This encodes CASSEGNQGFANEKLFF.